The T cell receptor (beta chain) described here comes from a study of PD-L1 blockade in urothelial cancer. Across the whole study: Analyses used blood from 3 weeks (second dose) and 6 weeks after treatment start.

Spiking each PCR with synthetic TCR analog templates was performed. Only in-frame clones appear in the TCRdb table, and some are missing; sequencing was by immunoSEQ multiplex PCR. This table holds 40,000 to 55,000 clones, around 83% found once. Germline V gene sequence: CDR1 SGHNT, CDR2 YYREEE (reference sequence). The CDR3 runs 15 residues. Trimming cost V 4 bases and J 4 bases; bases outside gene matches: 8. Indicated time point: pretreatment peripheral blood. All patients handed over anywhere from 1 to 8 samples, pretreatment and on-treatment. This chain links TRBV5-4 with TRBJ1-2, with 9 bases aligning to TRBD1. This clonotype was obtained from a man between 60 and 75 years old with urothelial cancer. Source: PBMCs, taken around atezolizumab (anti-PD-L1) treatment. The CDR3 loop reads CASSPTGTGPYGYTF. CDR3 nucleotide sequence: TGTGCCAGCAGCCCGACCGGGACAGGGCCCTATGGCTACACCTTC.